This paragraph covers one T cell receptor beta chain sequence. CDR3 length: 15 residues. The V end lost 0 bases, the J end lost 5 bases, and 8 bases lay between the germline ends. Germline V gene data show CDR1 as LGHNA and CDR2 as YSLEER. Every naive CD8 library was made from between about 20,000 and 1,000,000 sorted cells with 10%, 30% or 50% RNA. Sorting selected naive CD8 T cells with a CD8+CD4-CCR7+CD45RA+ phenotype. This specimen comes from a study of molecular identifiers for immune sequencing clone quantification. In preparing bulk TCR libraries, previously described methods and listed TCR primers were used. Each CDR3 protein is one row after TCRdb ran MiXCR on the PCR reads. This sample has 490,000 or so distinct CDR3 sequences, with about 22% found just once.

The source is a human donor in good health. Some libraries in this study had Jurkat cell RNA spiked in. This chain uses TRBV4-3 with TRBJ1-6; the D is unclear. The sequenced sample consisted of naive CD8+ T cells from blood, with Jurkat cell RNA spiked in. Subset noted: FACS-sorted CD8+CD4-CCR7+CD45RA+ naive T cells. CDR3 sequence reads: CASSQDSVNNSPLHF. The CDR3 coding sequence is TGCGCCAGCAGCCAAGATTCGGTTAATAATTCACCCCTCCACTTT.